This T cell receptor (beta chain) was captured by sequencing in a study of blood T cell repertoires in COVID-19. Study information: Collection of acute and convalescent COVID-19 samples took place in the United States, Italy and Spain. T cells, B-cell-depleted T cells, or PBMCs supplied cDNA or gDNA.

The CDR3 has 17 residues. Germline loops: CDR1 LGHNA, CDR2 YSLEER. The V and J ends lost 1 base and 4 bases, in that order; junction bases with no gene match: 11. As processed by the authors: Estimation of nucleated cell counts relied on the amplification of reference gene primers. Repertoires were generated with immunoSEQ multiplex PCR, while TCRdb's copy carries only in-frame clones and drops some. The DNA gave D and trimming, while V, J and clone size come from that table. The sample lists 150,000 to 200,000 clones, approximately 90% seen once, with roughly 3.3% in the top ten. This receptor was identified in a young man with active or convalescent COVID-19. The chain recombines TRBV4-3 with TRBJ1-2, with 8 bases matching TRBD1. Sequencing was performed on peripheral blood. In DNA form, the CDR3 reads TGCGCCAGCAGCCAAGGTCAGGGGGCCGGACTGGTCTATGGCTACACCTTC. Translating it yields CASSQGQGAGLVYGYTF.